This TCR beta chain was captured by sequencing in a study of cytomegalovirus exposure and HLA in healthy donors. With respect to this clone: What it recognizes is unknown.

Points from the study as a whole: TCR beta V- and J-gene trimming, according to a later analysis, was linked to a missense DCLRE1C variant. Common viral pathogens (according to a later analysis) appeared linked to several of the most significant clusters.

PCR involved 60 Vbeta and 13 Jbeta primers. Sequencing was performed with immunoSEQ multiplex PCR; in TCRdb, only in-frame clones are kept and a portion is missing. In the table there are 150,000 to 250,000 clones, approximately 79% of which are singletons. The germline gives CDR1 MNHEY, CDR2 SVGAGI. This CDR3 spans 13 amino acids. V shed 2 bases and J shed 4 bases, with 5 bases lying between them. The TCR comes from a woman under 40 in good health and CMV-seropositive. The V gene is TRBV6-5, the J gene TRBJ2-2; D remains unclear. Sequencing input: PBMCs. In DNA form, the CDR3 reads TGTGCCAGCAGTTACGGCTTCACCGGGGAGCTGTTTTTT. Residues: CASSYGFTGELFF.